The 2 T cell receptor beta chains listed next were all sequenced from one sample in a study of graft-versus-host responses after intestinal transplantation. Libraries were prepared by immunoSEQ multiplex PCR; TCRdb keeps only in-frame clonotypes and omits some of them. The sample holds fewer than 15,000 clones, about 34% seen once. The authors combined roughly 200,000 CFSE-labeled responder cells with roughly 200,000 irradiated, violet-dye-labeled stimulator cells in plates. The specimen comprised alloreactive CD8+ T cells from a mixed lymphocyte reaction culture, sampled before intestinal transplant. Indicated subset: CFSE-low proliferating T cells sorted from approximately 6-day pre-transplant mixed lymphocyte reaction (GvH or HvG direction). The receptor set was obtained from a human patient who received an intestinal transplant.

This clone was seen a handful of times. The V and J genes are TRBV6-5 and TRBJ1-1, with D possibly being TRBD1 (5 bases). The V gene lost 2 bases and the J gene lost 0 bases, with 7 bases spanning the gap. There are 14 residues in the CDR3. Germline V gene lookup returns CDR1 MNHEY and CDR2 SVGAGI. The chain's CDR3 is CASSYRGMNTEAFF. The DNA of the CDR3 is TGTGCCAGCAGTTACCGGGGGATGAACACTGAAGCTTTCTTT.

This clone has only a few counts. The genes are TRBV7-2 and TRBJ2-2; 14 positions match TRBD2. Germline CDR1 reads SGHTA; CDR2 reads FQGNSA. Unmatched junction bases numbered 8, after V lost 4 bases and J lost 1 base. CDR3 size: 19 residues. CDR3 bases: TGTGCCAGCAGCTCTGGACTAGCGGGGGGTTACGTGAACACCGGGGAGCTGTTTTTT. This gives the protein CASSSGLAGGYVNTGELFF.